The table lists the clone carrying this T cell receptor beta chain with many counts. The sample originates from a study of T cells in Graves' hyperthyroidism and ophthalmopathy. The CDR3 has 15 amino acids. Germline V gene sequence: CDR1 DFQATT, CDR2 SNEGSKA (reference sequence). V lost 5 bases to trimming and J lost 0 bases, with 14 bases between them. It was RNA transcripts that yielded the amplified TCR beta CDR3 regions. An initial round of RT-PCR targeting the TCR CDR3 relied on the HTBI primer set. TCRdb recomputed calls from the multiplex PCR reads with MiXCR, one row per CDR3 protein. This table has roughly 93,000 distinct CDR3 sequences, roughly 37% appearing once.

What was sequenced was peripheral blood or thyroid tissue (not recorded which). This sequence joins TRBV20-1 and TRBJ1-5, with D perhaps matching TRBD1 (6 bases). The receptor was derived from a woman aged 25 to 39 with Graves' hyperthyroidism. The CDR3 here is CSAGGQRHSNQPQHF. The CDR3 DNA reads as TGCAGTGCTGGAGGACAGCGCCATAGCAATCAGCCCCAGCATTTT.